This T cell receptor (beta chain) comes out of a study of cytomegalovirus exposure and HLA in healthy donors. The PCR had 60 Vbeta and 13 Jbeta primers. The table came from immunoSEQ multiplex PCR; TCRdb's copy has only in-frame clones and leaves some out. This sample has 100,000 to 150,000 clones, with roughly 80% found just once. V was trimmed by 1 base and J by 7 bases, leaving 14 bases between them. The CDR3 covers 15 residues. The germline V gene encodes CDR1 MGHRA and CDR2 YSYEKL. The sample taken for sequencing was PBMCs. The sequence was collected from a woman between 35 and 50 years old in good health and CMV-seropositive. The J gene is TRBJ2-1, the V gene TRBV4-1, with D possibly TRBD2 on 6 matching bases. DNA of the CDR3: TGCGCCAGCAGCCAAGTGCGGGAAGGGGCGAATGAGCAGTTCTTC. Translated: CASSQVREGANEQFF.